Shown below are 31 T cell receptor beta chains from a single sample sequenced in a study of identical twins. TCRdb used MiXCR to reprocess the 5' RACE reads, holding one entry per CDR3 protein. The profile shows 700,000 to 950,000 distinct CDR3 sequences, about 12% of them singletons. These data are also associated with another study on yellow fever vaccine responses in identical twins.

The sequenced sample consisted of PBMCs. The receptor source for this set is a woman between 18 and 29 years old in good health.

The gene calls are TRBV5-1 and TRBJ1-1; D remains unclear. V gave up 3 bases and J gave up 3 bases, with 15 bases separating them. Germline V lookup: CDR1 SGHRS, CDR2 YFSETQ. CDR3 length equals 15 residues. CDR3 DNA: TGCGCCAGCAGCTCGGAGGGCAGATCTGACACTGAAGCTTTCTTT. Encoded protein: CASSSEGRSDTEAFF. Full variable domain (rest looked up from reference TRBV5-1 and TRBJ1-1): KAGVTQTPRYLIKTRGQQVTLSCSPISGHRSVSWYQQTPGQGLQFLFEYFSETQRNKGNFPGRFSGRQFSNSRSEMNVSTLELGDSALYLCASSSEGRSDTEAFFGQGTRLTVV.

The chain carries TRBV25-1 and TRBJ1-1, with a tentative D call TRBD1 (5 bases). This CDR3 is built from 13 residues. Germline V CDR1 and CDR2: MGHDK, SYGVNS. Trimming cost V 6 bases and J 6 bases, with 14 bases left between them. The DNA for the CDR3 is TGTGCCAGCAGGTTTGGGGGATTGGCTGAAGCTTTCTTT. Protein: CASRFGGLAEAFF.

This clonotype occurred many times. This chain uses TRBV3-1 with TRBJ2-1, with D maybe TRBD1 (5 bases). Germline CDR1 reads LGHDT; CDR2 reads YNNKEL (reference sequence). The CDR3 runs to 16 residues. Trimming stripped 0 bases from V and 2 bases from J, with 11 bases between. Here the CDR3 reads CASSQDLRQTYNEQFF. The CDR3 nucleotides are TGTGCCAGCAGCCAAGATCTGAGACAGACCTACAATGAGCAGTTCTTC.

The CDR3 is CASSLGSSGPYEQYF. The DNA of the CDR3 is TGCGCCAGCAGCTTGGGGTCTAGCGGCCCCTACGAGCAGTACTTC. The V call is TRBV5-1, the J call TRBJ2-7; 7 bases are a match to TRBD2. V dropped 0 bases and J dropped 2; count of bases not matched to a gene: 5. From germline, CDR1 is SGHRS and CDR2 YFSETQ. The CDR3 covers 15 residues.

The chain combines TRBV7-6 with TRBJ1-6; no clear D gene. The CDR3 length is 15 residues. Germline V lookup: CDR1 SGHVS, CDR2 FNYEAQ. V dropped 6 bases and J dropped 6 bases, with 15 bases sitting between them. The CDR3 here is CASRGATSRNSPLHF. The DNA of the CDR3 is TGTGCCAGCAGAGGCGCGACAAGTCGTAATTCACCCCTCCACTTT.

The chain employs TRBV7-9 and TRBJ1-1; D gene unclear. Germline assignment: CDR1 SEHNR and CDR2 FQNEAQ (reference sequence). This CDR3 region has 13 residues. The V end was cut by 5 bases, the J end by 4 bases, with 11 bases between. CDR3 coding DNA: TGTGCCAGCAGCCCCCCGGCCGTCACTGAAGCTTTCTTT. Translated: CASSPPAVTEAFF.

The J gene is TRBJ1-6, the V gene TRBV5-4; D may be TRBD1 (6 bases). Trimming removed 2 bases at V and 8 bases at J, with 14 bases between. The CDR3 has 15 amino acids. Germline-derived CDR1 and CDR2 are SGHNT and YYREEE (reference sequence). For the CDR3, the DNA is TGTGCCAGCAGCTTTGACCAGGGGCCTTATTCACCCCTCCACTTT. It yields the protein CASSFDQGPYSPLHF.

This clonotype showed up just a few times. The chain uses TRBV7-9 and TRBJ1-1; D possibly corresponds to TRBD1 (6 bases). The germline gives CDR1 SEHNR, CDR2 FQNEAQ (reference sequence). The CDR3 has 14 residues. The V end lost 5 bases, the J end lost 4 bases, and 14 bases lay between the germline ends. The CDR3 loop reads CASSTNRVGTEAFF. The CDR3 DNA reads as TGTGCCAGCAGCACGAACAGGGTTGGCACTGAAGCTTTCTTT.

There are many counts of this clonotype. The chain combines TRBV12-3 or TRBV12-4 with TRBJ2-5; D gene unclear. The CDR3 runs 13 residues. Trimming pared 2 bases from V and 4 bases from J, leaving 8 bases between. As DNA, the CDR3 is TGTGCCAGCAGTTTATTAGAAGGAGAGACCCAGTACTTC. Its translation is CASSLLEGETQYF.

This clonotype was seen only a few times. The chain employs TRBV7-9 and TRBJ1-3; no clear D. There are 14 residues in the CDR3. The V end lost 5 bases, the J end lost 4 bases, and 12 bases lay between the germline ends. The germline V gene encodes CDR1 SEHNR and CDR2 FQNEAQ (reference sequence). The CDR3 region is CASSHPGAGNTIYF. CDR3 nucleotides: TGTGCCAGCAGCCACCCCGGCGCAGGAAACACCATATATTTT. The variable domain in full, with the rest retrieved from reference TRBV7-9 and TRBJ1-3, is DTGVSQNPRHKITKRGQNVTFRCDPISEHNRLYWYRQTLGQGPEFLTYFQNEAQLEKSRLLSDRFSAERPKGSFSTLEIQRTEQGDSAMYLCASSHPGAGNTIYFGEGSWLTVV.

There are many counts of this clonotype. The V gene is TRBV7-8, the J gene TRBJ2-5; possible D gene TRBD1, 5 bases. This CDR3 is built from 15 residues. The V and J ends lost 4 bases and 2 bases respectively, with 14 bases between them. Germline V gene lookup returns CDR1 SGHVS and CDR2 FQNEAQ. The CDR3 protein is CASSSEDSIQETQYF. CDR3 nucleotide sequence: TGTGCCAGCAGCTCAGAAGACAGCATTCAAGAGACCCAGTACTTC.

The rearrangement joins TRBV12-3 or TRBV12-4 to TRBJ2-2; D gene uncertain. V lost 5 bases and J 6 bases, leaving 13 bases between the germline ends. The CDR3 has 14 residues. Here the CDR3 reads CASSPRPPPGELFF. The DNA of the CDR3 is TGTGCCAGCAGTCCCAGGCCACCACCCGGGGAGCTGTTTTTT.

This clonotype was seen only a few times. V and J are TRBV29-1 and TRBJ2-5, with a weak D call TRBD2 (5 bases). In germline, CDR1 is SQVTM, CDR2 ANQGSEA. The CDR3 spans 13 residues. The V and J ends lost 6 bases and 3 bases respectively, with 14 bases between them. The CDR3 sequence: CSVAQTGKETQYF. The CDR3 DNA follows: TGCAGCGTGGCCCAGACGGGAAAAGAGACCCAGTACTTC.

There are a few counts of this clonotype. V is TRBV2 and J is TRBJ2-2; unclear D gene. This CDR3 spans 16 amino acids. Between the trimmed V and J ends, which lost 1 base and 6 bases, there was a span of 15 bases. Germline V gene lookup returns CDR1 SNHLY and CDR2 FYNNEI. CDR3 bases: TGTGCCAGCAGTGAAGGTCCCGAGGCTGGTTCCGGGGAGCTGTTTTTT. It codes for CASSEGPEAGSGELFF.

The V call is TRBV5-1, the J call TRBJ2-3; weak D call: TRBD2 (5 bases). The CDR3 contains 15 residues. Looked up from germline, CDR1 is SGHRS and CDR2 is YFSETQ. Trimming shortened V by 6 bases and J by 4 bases, and 18 bases separated the two germline ends. The CDR3 is CASNPTTPLPDTQYF. CDR3 bases: TGCGCCAGCAACCCGACTACCCCTCTGCCAGATACGCAGTATTTT.

This clonotype has only a few counts. The chain recombines TRBV6-5 with TRBJ2-2; 9 bases align to TRBD1. The V gene's germline CDR1 is MNHEY and CDR2 SVGAGI. V lost 4 bases to trimming and J lost 0 bases; unmatched junction nucleotides: 12. The CDR3 is made up of 19 amino acids. DNA for the CDR3: TGTGCCAGCAGTTCACAGGGGGCGCGTGTCGGGCCGAACACCGGGGAGCTGTTTTTT. This gives the protein CASSSQGARVGPNTGELFF.

This sequence joins TRBV3-1 and TRBJ2-1; 8 bases fit TRBD2. This CDR3 region has 18 residues. Trimming at V came to 1 base and at J to 3 bases, leaving 11 bases not matched to a gene. Per the germline V gene, CDR1 is LGHDT and CDR2 is YNNKEL (reference sequence). The CDR3 loop reads CASSQAPPTSGRYNEQFF. The CDR3 bases are TGTGCCAGCAGCCAAGCACCACCTACTAGCGGCCGCTACAATGAGCAGTTCTTC.

This clonotype was detected many times. The J gene is TRBJ2-3, the V gene TRBV7-9, with D perhaps matching TRBD1 or TRBD2 (5 bases each). CDR1 is SEHNR and CDR2 is FQNEAQ in the germline V gene (reference sequence). V lost 5 bases and J 0 bases, leaving 12 bases between the germline ends. This CDR3 is 15 amino acids long. DNA of the CDR3: TGTGCCAGCAGCCCCGGGACCGATAGCACAGATACGCAGTATTTT. It translates to CASSPGTDSTDTQYF.

This clonotype was observed at least ten times. The chain couples TRBV12-3 or TRBV12-4 to TRBJ2-1, with TRBD2 matching 11 bases. J gave up 4 bases and V 6 bases, and 5 bases lay outside the gene matches. This CDR3 is 15 amino acids long. The CDR3 loop reads CASRQLAGAYNEQFF. CDR3 nucleotide sequence: TGTGCCAGCAGGCAACTAGCGGGAGCATACAATGAGCAGTTCTTC.

The table lists this clonotype with a few counts. The chain employs TRBV11-2 and TRBJ2-7, with 10 bases that match TRBD1. This CDR3 spans 14 amino acids. J lost 5 bases, V lost 4 bases, and 5 bases had no gene match. CDR1 and CDR2 (germline): SGHAT, FQNNGV. The CDR3 nucleotides are TGTGCCAGCAGCTCACGGACAGGGGGGGACGAGCAGTACTTC. Protein: CASSSRTGGDEQYF. Combining the CDR3 with reference TRBV11-2 and TRBJ2-7 gives the whole variable domain EAGVAQSPRYKIIEKRQSVAFWCNPISGHATLYWYQQILGQGPKLLIQFQNNGVVDDSQLPKDRFSAERLKGVDSTLKIQPAKLEDSAVYLCASSSRTGGDEQYFGPGTRLTVT.

The chain combines TRBV7-6 with TRBJ2-2; D is perhaps TRBD2 (6 bases). The CDR3 totals 13 residues. CDR1 SGHVS and CDR2 FNYEAQ come from the germline V gene. Between the trimmed V and J ends, which lost 10 bases and 0 bases, there was a span of 9 bases. The CDR3 coding sequence is TGTGCCATGGGGGGACCGAACACCGGGGAGCTGTTTTTT. Translated: CAMGGPNTGELFF.

This clonotype was seen more than once but under ten times. The chain couples TRBV12-3 or TRBV12-4 to TRBJ2-7; tentatively, D is TRBD2 (6 bases). With 3 bases removed from V and 6 bases from J, the gap between germline ends came to 9 bases. This CDR3 has 12 amino acids. CDR3 DNA: TGTGCCAGCAGTTTCGGGGGTGGCGAGCAGTACGTC. Amino acid sequence: CASSFGGGEQYV.

This clonotype was observed at least ten times. The chain couples TRBV3-1 to TRBJ2-7; D is uncertain. Germline V gene sequence: CDR1 LGHDT, CDR2 YNNKEL (reference sequence). The length of the CDR3 is 13 residues. The V end was cut by 1 base, the J end by 4 bases, with 8 bases between. CDR3 coding DNA: TGTGCCAGCAGCCAAGGATCAATGTACGAGCAGTACTTC. It yields the protein CASSQGSMYEQYF.

J is TRBJ2-1 and V is TRBV6-1, with D possibly called TRBD1 or TRBD2 (5 bases each). CDR1 MNHNS and CDR2 SASEGT come from the germline V gene. This CDR3 is 14 amino acids long. Trimming took 5 bases from V and 4 from J, leaving 12 bases between them. CDR3 amino acids: CASSPLEGYNEQFF. As DNA, the CDR3 is TGTGCCAGCAGTCCACTAGAGGGGTACAATGAGCAGTTCTTC.

The genes are TRBV19 and TRBJ2-3, with a tentative D call TRBD2 (5 bases). From germline, CDR1 is LNHDA and CDR2 SQIVND (reference sequence). CDR3 size: 16 residues. Trimming cost V 5 bases and J 1 base, with 16 bases left between them. DNA for the CDR3: TGTGCCAGTAGTGTTATCGGCCTTAGCGGCACAGATACGCAGTATTTT. This translates into CASSVIGLSGTDTQYF.

The chain couples TRBV6-1 to TRBJ2-5, with a tentative D call TRBD2 (6 bases). The V and J ends lost 4 bases and 1 base respectively, with 13 bases between them. The CDR3 spans 15 residues. The germline V gene encodes CDR1 MNHNS and CDR2 SASEGT. CDR3 protein: CASSGTGDFQETQYF. CDR3 nucleotide sequence: TGTGCCAGCAGTGGAACTGGGGACTTCCAAGAGACCCAGTACTTC.

Only a few counts were recorded for this clonotype. The chain uses TRBV20-1 and TRBJ2-2; the D is unclear. This CDR3 region has 15 residues. V gave up 3 bases and J gave up 1 base, with 12 bases separating them. Germline assignment: CDR1 DFQATT and CDR2 SNEGSKA (reference sequence). This CDR3 is CSASDPMRNTGELFF. Here the CDR3 DNA reads TGCAGTGCTAGTGATCCGATGAGGAACACCGGGGAGCTGTTTTTT.

There are a few counts of this clonotype. This rearrangement joins TRBV10-3 to TRBJ2-5; TRBD1 agrees at 7 bases. CDR3 length: 14 residues. Germline loops: CDR1 ENHRY, CDR2 SYGVKD. V shed 6 bases and J 2 bases; nucleotides not matched to a gene: 6. The CDR3 spells CAISRTGDQETQYF. For the CDR3, the DNA is TGTGCCATCAGCCGGACAGGAGATCAAGAGACCCAGTACTTC.

This clonotype was observed a handful of times. This rearrangement joins TRBV7-7 to TRBJ1-1; the D gene is possibly TRBD1 (5 bases). The CDR3 consists of 12 residues. V lost 8 bases, J lost 3 bases, and 10 bases lay in between. Germline V gene lookup returns CDR1 SSHAT and CDR2 FNYEAQ (reference sequence). The CDR3: CASPGGDTEAFF. The CDR3 DNA reads as TGTGCCAGCCCCGGAGGGGACACTGAAGCTTTCTTT. The entire variable domain, with the rest obtained from reference TRBV7-7 and TRBJ1-1, is as follows: GAGVSQSPRYKVTKRGQDVTLRCDPISSHATLYWYQQALGQGPEFLTYFNYEAQPDKSGLPSDRFSAERPEGSISTLTIQRTEQRDSAMYRCASPGGDTEAFFGQGTRLTVV.

Many counts were recorded for this clonotype. The chain recombines TRBV7-9 with TRBJ2-1; a weak D match, TRBD1 (6 bases). Germline V gene sequence: CDR1 SEHNR, CDR2 FQNEAQ (reference sequence). CDR3 length: 17 residues. V lost 3 bases and J 7 bases, leaving 22 bases between the germline ends. CDR3 residues: CASSFNTGTKGVNEQFF. The DNA for the CDR3 is TGTGCCAGCAGCTTCAATACCGGGACAAAAGGAGTAAATGAGCAGTTCTTC.

CDR3 amino acids: CASSHDPNYGYTF. In DNA form, the CDR3 reads TGTGCCAGCAGCCACGACCCTAACTATGGCTACACCTTC. The J gene is TRBJ1-2, the V gene TRBV12-3 or TRBV12-4; D remains unclear. The CDR3 totals 13 residues. Trimming shortened V by 6 bases and J by 0 bases, and 8 bases separated the two germline ends.